These T cell receptor beta chains were read from a single sample in a study of graft-versus-host responses after intestinal transplantation. Repertoires were generated with immunoSEQ multiplex PCR, while TCRdb's copy carries only in-frame clones and drops some. The data show 40,000 or so clones, more than 85% seen once. These receptors' antigens are unknown. Sequences were derived from unstimulated CD8+ T cells sorted from spleen or lymph node cells, sampled before transplant. These receptors were taken from a human donor who was the organ donor for an intestinal transplant. CDR3s include the opening cysteine and the closing phenylalanine or tryptophan. The order of the fields is J gene, V gene, D gene, clone size, CDR3 protein, CDR3 DNA. The D gene is left open where the match is weak. Size tells how often a clone was seen (once, few, many) or the class of an expanded clone, and some rows leave it out.

J: TRBJ2-7
V: TRBV5-4
D: TRBD1
size: -
CDR3: CASTDRGSDYEQYF
DNA: TGTGCCAGCACCGACAGGGGGTCGGACTACGAGCAGTACTTC

J: TRBJ2-1
V: TRBV18
D: -
size: -
CDR3: CASSPSDNEQFF
DNA: TGTGCCAGCTCACCGAGTGACAATGAGCAGTTCTTC

J: TRBJ1-5
V: TRBV5-4
D: -
size: -
CDR3: CASSLGLVGKNQPQHF
DNA: TGTGCCAGCAGCTTGGGGTTGGTAGGGAAAAATCAGCCCCAGCATTTT

J: TRBJ2-2
V: TRBV13
D: -
size: -
CDR3: CASSLGLSGELFF
DNA: TGTGCCAGCAGCTTAGGACTCTCCGGGGAGCTGTTTTTT

J: TRBJ2-1
V: TRBV5-1
D: -
size: -
CDR3: CASSPPGKGEQFF
DNA: TGCGCCAGCAGTCCCCCGGGGAAAGGCGAGCAGTTCTTC

J: TRBJ2-7
V: TRBV27
D: TRBD2
size: -
CDR3: CASSLAGGPYEQYF
DNA: TGTGCCAGCAGTTTAGCGGGAGGCCCCTACGAGCAGTACTTC

J: TRBJ1-4
V: TRBV19
D: -
size: once
CDR3: CASSSYQRAGEKLFF
DNA: TGTGCCAGTAGTTCCTACCAGAGGGCGGGCGAAAAACTGTTTTTT

J: TRBJ2-1
V: TRBV5-4
D: TRBD2
size: -
CDR3: CASRELAGEIEQFF
DNA: TGTGCCAGCAGGGAACTAGCGGGAGAGATTGAGCAGTTCTTC

J: TRBJ1-2
V: TRBV6-1
D: -
size: -
CDR3: CASRTNREGGYTF
DNA: TGTGCCAGCAGGACGAACAGGGAGGGTGGCTACACCTTC

J: TRBJ2-6
V: TRBV19
D: TRBD1
size: -
CDR3: CASSIGQGALSGANVLTF
DNA: TGTGCCAGTAGTATTGGACAGGGGGCCCTCTCTGGGGCCAACGTCCTGACTTTC

J: TRBJ2-1
V: TRBV4-1
D: TRBD1
size: -
CDR3: CASSHPRFRGPWVEQFF
DNA: TGCGCCAGCAGCCATCCCAGGTTCAGGGGGCCTTGGGTTGAGCAGTTCTTC

J: TRBJ2-2
V: TRBV28
D: TRBD2
size: once
CDR3: CASSFWREGTSGELFF
DNA: TGTGCCAGCAGTTTCTGGCGGGAGGGAACAAGCGGGGAGCTGTTTTTT

J: TRBJ2-7
V: TRBV29-1
D: TRBD2
size: -
CDR3: CSGIGGAYEQYF
DNA: TGCAGCGGCATCGGGGGGGCTTACGAGCAGTACTTC

J: TRBJ2-7
V: TRBV18
D: -
size: -
CDR3: CASSPEDSSYEQYF
DNA: TGTGCCAGCTCACCCGAGGACAGTTCCTACGAGCAGTACTTC

J: TRBJ1-3
V: TRBV4-1
D: -
size: -
CDR3: CASSLRRPNYGNTIYF
DNA: TGCGCCAGCAGCCTCCGGAGGCCTAATTATGGAAACACCATATATTTT

J: TRBJ2-1
V: TRBV5-4
D: -
size: -
CDR3: CASSLGTNEQFF
DNA: TGTGCCAGCAGCTTGGGTACCAATGAGCAGTTCTTC

J: TRBJ2-5
V: TRBV6-5
D: -
size: few
CDR3: CASSDVDLGETQYF
DNA: TGTGCCAGCAGTGATGTGGATCTTGGAGAGACCCAGTACTTC

J: TRBJ2-3
V: TRBV4-1
D: -
size: -
CDR3: CASSQAMRESLADTQYF
DNA: TGCGCCAGCAGCCAAGCCATGAGGGAGTCGTTGGCAGATACGCAGTATTTT

J: TRBJ1-1
V: TRBV7-2
D: -
size: once
CDR3: CASSLVTKTEAFF
DNA: TGTGCCAGCAGCTTAGTCACTAAGACTGAAGCTTTCTTT

J: TRBJ2-3
V: TRBV10-3
D: TRBD2
size: -
CDR3: CAISESTSGITDTQYF
DNA: TGTGCCATCAGTGAGTCGACTAGCGGGATAACAGATACGCAGTATTTT

J: TRBJ2-7
V: TRBV6-6
D: TRBD1
size: -
CDR3: CASSFHGRGYEQYF
DNA: TGTGCCAGCAGTTTCCATGGCAGGGGGTACGAGCAGTACTTC

J: TRBJ2-2
V: TRBV7-9
D: -
size: -
CDR3: CASSPRQVTPYTGELFF
DNA: TGTGCCAGCAGCCCTCGACAGGTCACACCCTACACCGGGGAGCTGTTTTTT

J: TRBJ2-3
V: TRBV21-1
D: -
size: once
CDR3: CASSKGGMGTDTQYF
DNA: TGTGCCAGCAGCAAGGGAGGGATGGGCACAGATACGCAGTATTTT

J: TRBJ1-1
V: TRBV28
D: TRBD1
size: -
CDR3: CASKPDRGYTEAFF
DNA: TGTGCCAGCAAGCCCGACAGGGGGTACACTGAAGCTTTCTTT

J: TRBJ2-1
V: TRBV4-1
D: -
size: once
CDR3: CASSRARDQFYNEQFF
DNA: TGCGCCAGCAGCCGGGCACGGGACCAGTTTTACAATGAGCAGTTCTTC

J: TRBJ1-2
V: TRBV14
D: -
size: -
CDR3: CASSQAANYGYTF
DNA: TGTGCCAGCAGCCAGGCAGCTAACTATGGCTACACCTTC

J: TRBJ2-3
V: TRBV29-1
D: -
size: once
CDR3: CSVEGGRGADTQYF
DNA: TGCAGCGTTGAAGGCGGCAGGGGCGCAGATACGCAGTATTTT

J: TRBJ2-7
V: TRBV27
D: TRBD1
size: -
CDR3: CASSAGQGIYEQYF
DNA: TGTGCCAGCAGTGCTGGACAGGGTATATACGAGCAGTACTTC

J: TRBJ2-7
V: TRBV5-5
D: -
size: -
CDR3: CASNRAYEQYF
DNA: TGTGCCAGCAATAGAGCCTACGAGCAGTACTTC

J: TRBJ1-2
V: TRBV27
D: TRBD1
size: -
CDR3: CASLRTGAPYGYTF
DNA: TGTGCCAGCCTGCGGACAGGGGCACCCTATGGCTACACCTTC

J: TRBJ2-2
V: TRBV7-3
D: TRBD1
size: -
CDR3: CASSQLHWTGNTGELFF
DNA: TGTGCCAGCAGTCAACTCCACTGGACAGGGAATACCGGGGAGCTGTTTTTT

J: TRBJ2-7
V: TRBV7-9
D: -
size: -
CDR3: CASSLDGAGHEQYF
DNA: TGTGCCAGCAGCTTAGACGGGGCCGGGCACGAGCAGTACTTC

J: TRBJ2-2
V: TRBV7-9
D: TRBD2
size: -
CDR3: CASSPPTSGSWNTGELFF
DNA: TGTGCCAGCAGCCCACCGACTAGCGGGAGTTGGAACACCGGGGAGCTGTTTTTT

J: TRBJ2-1
V: TRBV10-3
D: TRBD2
size: -
CDR3: CATLGGLAGTDEQFF
DNA: TGTGCCACCTTAGGGGGACTAGCGGGAACGGATGAGCAGTTCTTC

J: TRBJ1-1
V: TRBV5-1
D: -
size: -
CDR3: CASSYGTEAFF
DNA: TGCGCCAGCAGTTACGGCACTGAAGCTTTCTTT

J: TRBJ2-7
V: TRBV27
D: TRBD2
size: -
CDR3: CASSPPQLADSSYEQYF
DNA: TGTGCCAGCAGTCCCCCCCAACTAGCGGATAGCTCCTACGAGCAGTACTTC

J: TRBJ2-4
V: TRBV19
D: TRBD2
size: -
CDR3: CASNPGLAGEKRTKNIQYF
DNA: TGTGCCAGTAACCCCGGACTAGCGGGAGAGAAGAGGACCAAAAACATTCAGTACTTC

J: TRBJ1-1
V: TRBV25-1
D: -
size: -
CDR3: CASSEYSTEAFF
DNA: TGCGCCAGCAGTGAATACAGCACTGAAGCTTTCTTT

J: TRBJ1-5
V: TRBV6-5
D: -
size: -
CDR3: CASGGNQPQHF
DNA: TGTGCCAGCGGAGGCAATCAGCCCCAGCATTTT

J: TRBJ1-4
V: TRBV9
D: TRBD1
size: hyperexpanded
CDR3: CASSATGTGTEKLFF
DNA: TGTGCCAGCAGCGCCACCGGGACAGGGACTGAAAAACTGTTTTTT